The following is a TCR beta chain sequence with its context. Its cognate antigen is unknown. Germline CDR1 and CDR2: LGHNT and FRNRAP. Trimming cost V 7 bases and J 4 bases; bases outside gene matches: 12. The CDR3 is 15 amino acids. This sample is part of a study of cytomegalovirus exposure and HLA in healthy donors. Study conclusions and caveats: Most sequenced TCRs were rare (though some public TCRs occurred in many donors).

The table came from immunoSEQ multiplex PCR; TCRdb's copy has only in-frame clones and leaves some out. The sample holds approximately 150,000 clones, approximately 90% seen once. This receptor was taken from a young woman in good health and CMV-seronegative. Sequenced sample: PBMCs. The V gene is TRBV12-5, the J gene TRBJ2-5; 7 bases align to TRBD2. The CDR3 protein is CASAPSGAWGETQYF. In DNA, the CDR3 is TGTGCTAGTGCCCCAAGCGGGGCCTGGGGAGAGACCCAGTACTTC. The full variable domain, its missing parts supplied by reference TRBV12-5 and TRBJ2-5, is DARVTQTPRHKVTEMGQEVTMRCQPILGHNTVFWYRQTMMQGLELLAYFRNRAPLDDSGMPKDRFSAEMPDATLATLKIQPSEPRDSAVYFCASAPSGAWGETQYFGPGTRLLVL.